This T cell receptor beta chain was recovered during a study of spatial heterogeneity in lung cancer. Turning to the study itself: Sequencing of follow-up PBMC samples took place when they were available, at a median of approximately 2 years after resection. Raw-read counts averaged over ten per unique TCR and UMI combination.

The V end lost 0 bases, the J end lost 7 bases, and 13 bases lay between the germline ends. CDR1 is DFQATT and CDR2 is SNEGSKA in the germline V gene (reference sequence). The CDR3 extends over 15 amino acids. This clonotype was seen ten or more times. Individually, TCR cDNA molecules were each labelled with a unique molecular identifier. From the 5' RACE reads, TCRdb called clonotypes with MiXCR, one entry per CDR3 protein. The sample records more than 25,000 distinct CDR3 sequences, 4.5% to 7.5% being singletons. Time point indicated: blood at routine non-recurrence follow-up after resection. No cell sorting; template was whole RNA from tumor, lung tissue or PBMC.

The rearrangement uses TRBV20-1 and TRBJ1-6, with D tentatively TRBD1 (6 bases). Material: PBMCs, obtained at follow-up. The TCR was taken from a male donor with early-stage non-small cell lung cancer. The CDR3 region is CSARDPQGPNSPLHF. As DNA, the CDR3 is TGCAGTGCTAGAGATCCACAGGGACCCAATTCACCCCTCCACTTT.